This T cell receptor (beta chain) was captured by sequencing in a study of neurological immune-mediated disorders. Findings and limits, study-wide: There was no clinical or MRI feature that showed an association with the multiple sclerosis repertoire cluster.

The V end lost 8 bases, the J end lost 3 bases, and 6 bases lay between the germline ends. This CDR3 region has 11 residues. Germline V gives CDR1 LGHDT, CDR2 YNNKEL (reference sequence). TCRdb itself ran the 5' RACE reads through MiXCR, one entry per CDR3 protein. The sample lists 65,000 to 85,000 distinct CDR3 sequences, approximately 5.8% occurring once. This clonotype has ten or more counts. As yet, its antigen is unknown. Time point of the sample: longitudinal time-point 2. The specimen sequenced was PBMCs. The clonotype was recovered from a woman aged 55 to 70 with multiple sclerosis. This sequence joins TRBV3-1 and TRBJ2-3; D not resolved. DNA for the CDR3: TGTGCCAGCCCCGGGACAGATACGCAGTATTTT. Encoded protein: CASPGTDTQYF.